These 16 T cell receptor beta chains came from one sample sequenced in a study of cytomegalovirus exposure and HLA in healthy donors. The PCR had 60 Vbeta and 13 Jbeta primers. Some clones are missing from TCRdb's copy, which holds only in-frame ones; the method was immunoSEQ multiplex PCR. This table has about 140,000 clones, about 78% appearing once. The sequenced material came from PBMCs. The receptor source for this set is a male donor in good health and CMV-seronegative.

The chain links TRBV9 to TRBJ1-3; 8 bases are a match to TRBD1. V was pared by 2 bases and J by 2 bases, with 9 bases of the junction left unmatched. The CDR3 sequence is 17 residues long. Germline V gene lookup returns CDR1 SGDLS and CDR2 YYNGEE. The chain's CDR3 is CASSVRQGQNPGNTIYF. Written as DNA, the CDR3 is TGTGCCAGCAGCGTCCGACAGGGGCAAAATCCTGGAAACACCATATATTTT.

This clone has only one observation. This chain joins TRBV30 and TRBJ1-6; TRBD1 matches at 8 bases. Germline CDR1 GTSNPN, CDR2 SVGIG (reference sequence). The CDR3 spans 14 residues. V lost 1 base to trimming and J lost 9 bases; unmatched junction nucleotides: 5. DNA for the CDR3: TGTGCCTGGAGTGCTTGGACAGGGAGTTCACCCCTCCACTTT. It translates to CAWSAWTGSSPLHF.

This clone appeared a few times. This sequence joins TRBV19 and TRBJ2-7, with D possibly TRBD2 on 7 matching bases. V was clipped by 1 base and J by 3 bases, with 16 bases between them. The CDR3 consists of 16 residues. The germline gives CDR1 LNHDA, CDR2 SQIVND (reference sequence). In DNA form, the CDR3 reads TGTGCCAGTAGTATAGTAATCCGGGGGGCGGTCTACGAGCAGTACTTC. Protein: CASSIVIRGAVYEQYF.

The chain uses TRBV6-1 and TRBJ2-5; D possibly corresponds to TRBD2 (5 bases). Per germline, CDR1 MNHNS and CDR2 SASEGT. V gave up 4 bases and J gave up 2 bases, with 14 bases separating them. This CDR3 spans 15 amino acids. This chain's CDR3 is CASSGPFGVQETQYF. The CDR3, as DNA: TGTGCCAGCAGTGGTCCCTTCGGGGTACAAGAGACCCAGTACTTC.

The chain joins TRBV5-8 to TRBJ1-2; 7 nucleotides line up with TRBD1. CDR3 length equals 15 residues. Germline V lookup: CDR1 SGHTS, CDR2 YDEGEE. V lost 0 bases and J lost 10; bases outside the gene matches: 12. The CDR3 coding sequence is TGTGCCAGCAGCTTGGAGATGGCCACAGGGGCGGCCTACACCTTC. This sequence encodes CASSLEMATGAAYTF.

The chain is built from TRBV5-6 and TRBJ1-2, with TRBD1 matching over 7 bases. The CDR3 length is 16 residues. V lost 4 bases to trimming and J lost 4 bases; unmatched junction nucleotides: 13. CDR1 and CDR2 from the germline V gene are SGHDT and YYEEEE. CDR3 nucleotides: TGTGCCAGCAGCCAGTCAGGGGGGCGAGGGCTCTATGGCTACACCTTC. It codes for CASSQSGGRGLYGYTF.

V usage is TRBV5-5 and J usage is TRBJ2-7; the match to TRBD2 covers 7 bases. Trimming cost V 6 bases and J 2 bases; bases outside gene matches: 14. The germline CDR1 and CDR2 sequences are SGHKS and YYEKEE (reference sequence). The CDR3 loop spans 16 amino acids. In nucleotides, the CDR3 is TGTGCCAGCACCCTCGATGGGGGGGTATCCCCCTACGAGCAGTACTTC. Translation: CASTLDGGVSPYEQYF.

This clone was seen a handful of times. This CDR3 reads CASSLAMPVAGGTNEQFF. The CDR3 nucleotides read TGTGCCAGCAGCTTAGCCATGCCTGTAGCGGGAGGGACCAATGAGCAGTTCTTC. The chain has TRBV7-9 and TRBJ2-1, with 11 positions matching TRBD2. This CDR3 region has 18 residues. Germline CDR1 and CDR2: SEHNR and FQNEAQ (reference sequence). V trimming: 0 bases; J trimming: 6 bases; junction bases outside the gene matches: 10.

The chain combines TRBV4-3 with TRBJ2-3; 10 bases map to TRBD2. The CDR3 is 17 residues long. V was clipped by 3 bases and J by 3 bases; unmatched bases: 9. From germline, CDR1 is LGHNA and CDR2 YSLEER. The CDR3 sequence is CASSHRPPGLATDTQYF. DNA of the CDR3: TGCGCCAGCAGCCATCGCCCTCCGGGACTAGCGACAGATACGCAGTATTTT.

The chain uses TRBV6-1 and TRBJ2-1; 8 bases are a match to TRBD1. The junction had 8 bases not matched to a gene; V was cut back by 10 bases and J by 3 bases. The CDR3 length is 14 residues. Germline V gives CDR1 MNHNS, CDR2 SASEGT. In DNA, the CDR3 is TGTGCCACCATAGCCGGGACAGGCTACAATGAGCAGTTCTTC. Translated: CATIAGTGYNEQFF.

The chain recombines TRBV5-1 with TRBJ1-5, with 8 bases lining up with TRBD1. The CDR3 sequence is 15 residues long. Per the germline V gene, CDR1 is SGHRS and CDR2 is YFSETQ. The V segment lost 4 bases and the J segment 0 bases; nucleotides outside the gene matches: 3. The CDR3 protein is CASSATGDSNQPQHF. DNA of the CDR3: TGCGCCAGCAGCGCGACAGGGGATAGCAATCAGCCCCAGCATTTT. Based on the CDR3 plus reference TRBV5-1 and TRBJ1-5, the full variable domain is KAGVTQTPRYLIKTRGQQVTLSCSPISGHRSVSWYQQTPGQGLQFLFEYFSETQRNKGNFPGRFSGRQFSNSRSEMNVSTLELGDSALYLCASSATGDSNQPQHFGDGTRLSIL.

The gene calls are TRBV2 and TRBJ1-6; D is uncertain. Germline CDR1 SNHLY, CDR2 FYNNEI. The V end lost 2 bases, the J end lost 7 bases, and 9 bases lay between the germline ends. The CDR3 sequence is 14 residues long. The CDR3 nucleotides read TGTGCCAGCAGTGAACTCCGGGGAAATTCACCCCTCCACTTT. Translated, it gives CASSELRGNSPLHF.

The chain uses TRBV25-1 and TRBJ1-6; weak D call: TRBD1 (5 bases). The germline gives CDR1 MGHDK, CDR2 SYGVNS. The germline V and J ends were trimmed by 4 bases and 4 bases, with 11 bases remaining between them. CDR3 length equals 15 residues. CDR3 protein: CASSGAGTYNSPLHF. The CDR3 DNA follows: TGTGCCAGCAGTGGCGCAGGGACTTATAATTCACCCCTCCACTTT.

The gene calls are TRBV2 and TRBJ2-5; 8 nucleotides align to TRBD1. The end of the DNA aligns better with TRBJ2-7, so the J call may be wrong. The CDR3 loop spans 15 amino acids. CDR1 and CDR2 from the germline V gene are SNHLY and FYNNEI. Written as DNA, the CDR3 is TGTGCCAGCAGGAACGGGCAGGGGGCAAACTACGAGCAGTACTTC. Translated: CASRNGQGANYEQYF.

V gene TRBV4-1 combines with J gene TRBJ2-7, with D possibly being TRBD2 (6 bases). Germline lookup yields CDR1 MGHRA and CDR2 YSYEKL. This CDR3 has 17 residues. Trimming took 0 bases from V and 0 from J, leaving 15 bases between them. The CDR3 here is CASSQDRGLRGSYEQYF. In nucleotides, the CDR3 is TGCGCCAGCAGCCAAGATAGGGGACTTAGGGGCTCCTACGAGCAGTACTTC.

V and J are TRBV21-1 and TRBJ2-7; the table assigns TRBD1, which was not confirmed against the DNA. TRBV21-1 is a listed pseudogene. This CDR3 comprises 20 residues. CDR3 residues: CASCNRRDRGGDSGLYEQYF. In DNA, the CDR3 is TGTGCCAGCTGCAATCGCCGGGACAGGGGAGGTGATAGTGGGTTATACGAGCAGTACTTC.